This TCR beta chain was recorded in a study of early stage breast cancer tumors. TCRdb's copy holds only in-frame clones and misses some; the assay was immunoSEQ multiplex PCR. The data show tens of thousands of clones, around 75% seen once. The CDR3 has 14 residues. V was clipped by 0 bases and J by 6 bases, with 8 bases between them. The germline CDR1 and CDR2 sequences are SGHTA and FQGNSA. Sequencing was done on a sample of breast tumor tissue. The source is a person aged 25 to 39 with breast cancer. The chain links TRBV7-2 to TRBJ2-2; the D gene is possibly TRBD2 (7 bases). The CDR3 nucleotides read TGTGCCAGCAGCTTAGCAGGGGGGGCCGGGGAGCTGTTTTTT. Protein: CASSLAGGAGELFF.